This TCR beta chain was observed in a study of T cells in Graves' hyperthyroidism and ophthalmopathy. Amplified regions were TCR beta CDR3 sequences from RNA transcripts. RT-PCR in the first round (using the HTBI primer set) targeted the TCR CDR3. TCRdb analysed the multiplex PCR reads with MiXCR anew, one entry per CDR3 protein. The table includes approximately 620,000 distinct CDR3 sequences, 15% to 20% detected once. Trimming at V came to 4 bases and at J to 5 bases, leaving 3 bases not matched to a gene. CDR1 and CDR2 (germline): MNHNS, SASEGT. This CDR3 comprises 14 residues. The receptor was derived from a woman aged 40 to 49 with Graves' ophthalmopathy. Sequenced material: blood. The V call is TRBV6-1, the J call TRBJ1-5; 9 nucleotides agree with TRBD1. The CDR3: CASSVTGGHQPQHF. CDR3 nucleotides: TGTGCCAGCAGTGTGACAGGGGGACATCAGCCCCAGCATTTT.